This T cell receptor beta chain was recorded in a study of quantifying T cell responses using KT2 cells. For the study at large: cDNA was made from DNase-treated RNA using alpha and beta constant primers. General observations from the study: Very high KT2 spike-in numbers caused saturation in KT2 sequence detection.

Germline V gene lookup returns CDR1 MNHEY and CDR2 SVGAGI. The V and J ends lost 6 bases and 4 bases, in that order; junction bases with no gene match: 4. The CDR3 loop spans 14 amino acids. A range of KT2-to-PBMC ratios was made using fixed PBMC numbers. This clonotype has ten or more counts. Its cognate antigen is unknown. Each cDNA got a UMI-containing oligo ligated at its 3' end. An equimolar mix of RC1.1 and RC1.2 primed the beta chain across TRBC1 and TRBC2. TCRdb used MiXCR to reprocess the UMI-ligation and nested PCR reads, holding one entry per CDR3 protein. The data contain over 40,000 distinct CDR3 sequences, around 10% of them seen just once; the ten biggest clones take up more than 9%.

This chain uses TRBV6-5 with TRBJ2-7; 12 bases match TRBD2. This clonotype was obtained from a human donor. The source material was PBMCs spiked with cells of the T cell clone KT2. The CDR3 region has the DNA TGTGCCAGCAGCTCGACTAGCGGGAGTTACGAGCAGTACTTC. It yields the protein CASSSTSGSYEQYF.